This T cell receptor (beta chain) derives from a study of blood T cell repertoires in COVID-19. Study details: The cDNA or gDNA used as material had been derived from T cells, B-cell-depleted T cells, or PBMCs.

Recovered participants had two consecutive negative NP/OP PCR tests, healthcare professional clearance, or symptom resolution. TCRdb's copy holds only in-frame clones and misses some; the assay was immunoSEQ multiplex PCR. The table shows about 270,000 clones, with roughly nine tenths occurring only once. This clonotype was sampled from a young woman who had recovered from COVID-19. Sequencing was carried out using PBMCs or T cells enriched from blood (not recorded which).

CDR3 in amino acids: CASSAVGGRAGYNEQFF. In nucleotides, the CDR3 is TGTGCCAGCAGCGCCGTCGGCGGGAGGGCCGGGTACAATGAGCAGTTCTTC. V and J are TRBV7-2 and TRBJ2-1, with TRBD2 identical over 9 bases. The CDR3 is made up of 17 amino acids. Germline V gene lookup returns CDR1 SGHTA and CDR2 FQGNSA. V lost 5 bases and J lost 4; bases outside the gene matches: 12.